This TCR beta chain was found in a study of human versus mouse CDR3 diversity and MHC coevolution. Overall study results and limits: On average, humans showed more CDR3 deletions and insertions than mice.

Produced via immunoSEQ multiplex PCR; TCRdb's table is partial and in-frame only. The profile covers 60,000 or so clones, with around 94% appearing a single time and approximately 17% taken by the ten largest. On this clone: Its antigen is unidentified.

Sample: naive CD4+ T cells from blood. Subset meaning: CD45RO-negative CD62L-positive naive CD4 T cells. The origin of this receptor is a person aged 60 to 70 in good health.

For the CDR3, the DNA is TGCGCCAGCATTCCCACAGGGAGCGCTGCCGAGACCCAGTACTTC. As protein: CASIPTGSAAETQYF. The chain couples TRBV5-1 to TRBJ2-5, with a weak D call TRBD1 (6 bases). V was trimmed by 6 bases and J by 5 bases, leaving 20 bases between them. Germline V gene data show CDR1 as SGHRS and CDR2 as YFSETQ. This CDR3 has 15 residues.